This T cell receptor beta chain was identified during a study of graft-versus-host responses after intestinal transplantation. The overall study: In this cohort, recipients had multivisceral, liver-intestinal, or isolated intestinal transplants. The recipients all started with anti-thymocyte globulin induction and then took tacrolimus and steroids for roughly three years.

Notes on this clone: The target antigen is unknown.

Germline V lookup: CDR1 MNHNY, CDR2 SVGAGI (reference sequence). This CDR3 is built from 14 residues. V was trimmed by 0 bases and J by 2 bases, leaving 7 bases between them. The table came from immunoSEQ multiplex PCR; TCRdb's copy has only in-frame clones and leaves some out. The profile covers about 39,000 clones, with 85% to 95% appearing a single time and around a fifth taken by the ten largest. The study, taken as a whole, reports: Recipient bone marrow held GvH clones, some seen earlier in ileum or blood. Within the allografts of patients who had graft-donor T cell macrochimerism, graft-versus-host to host-versus-graft clonal ratios were high.

The TCR originated in a human donor who was the organ donor for an intestinal transplant. This sequence joins TRBV6-6 and TRBJ2-5; D gene uncertain. Sequenced material: unstimulated CD8+ T cells sorted from spleen or lymph node cells, taken before transplant. The CDR3 region has the DNA TGTGCCAGCAGTTACTCAGTAGGGCAAGAGACCCAGTACTTC. It is translated as CASSYSVGQETQYF.